This T cell receptor beta chain was retrieved from a study of shared clonotypes between healthy human individuals. This clone has only one observation. Germline CDR1 is MNHEY and CDR2 is SVGAGI. The CDR3 extends over 15 amino acids. V was trimmed by 2 bases and J by 2 bases, leaving 13 bases between them. The repertoire was sequenced with immunoSEQ multiplex PCR; TCRdb's copy has only in-frame clones and lacks some. The repertoire holds millions of clones, 90% to 95% seen once, with approximately 0.13% in the top ten. This receptor was taken from a young man in good health. The rearrangement links TRBV6-5 to TRBJ2-7; D possibly corresponds to TRBD1 (6 bases). Sample: naive CD4+ T cells sorted from blood. The subset: CD45RA+ positively selected. The CDR3 sequence is CASSYGGLGTYEQYF. Written as DNA, the CDR3 is TGTGCCAGCAGTTACGGGGGCCTTGGGACCTACGAGCAGTACTTC.